These 9 T cell receptor beta chains share one sample of origin, sequenced in a study of T cell responses to AZD1222 COVID-19 vaccine. Data came from immunoSEQ multiplex PCR; TCRdb stores just in-frame clones and leaves some out. The sample includes about 50,000 clones, 75% to 90% of them seen just once. The sample was peripheral blood, taken on day 0 of MenACWY control vaccination. All receptors come from an adult in good health.

This clone was seen a single time. The V gene is TRBV30, the J gene TRBJ1-2; 7 nucleotides match TRBD1. Germline V gene lookup returns CDR1 GTSNPN and CDR2 SVGIG (reference sequence). V dropped 1 base and J dropped 9; count of bases not matched to a gene: 11. The CDR3 runs 14 residues. The CDR3 DNA reads TGTGCCTGGAGTGCGGACCCGACAGGGCTACGCTACACCTTC. This sequence encodes CAWSADPTGLRYTF.

The gene calls are TRBV10-3 and TRBJ1-2; D is unclear. CDR1 is ENHRY and CDR2 is SYGVKD in the germline V gene. Trimming left V 6 bases short and J 4 bases short, with 15 bases between. This CDR3 has 14 residues. This chain's CDR3 is CAISQEANAYGYTF. In nucleotides, the CDR3 is TGTGCCATCAGCCAGGAGGCCAACGCCTATGGCTACACCTTC.

The chain is built from TRBV6-1 and TRBJ2-7, with 9 bases fitting TRBD1. V gave up 0 bases and J gave up 6 bases; unmatched junction bases: 6. The CDR3 consists of 15 residues. In germline, CDR1 is MNHNS, CDR2 SASEGT. The CDR3 reads CASSEAHGDRAEQYF. The CDR3 region has the DNA TGTGCCAGCAGTGAAGCGCACGGGGACAGGGCCGAGCAGTACTTC.

This clone was seen only once. The rearrangement joins TRBV6-6 to TRBJ2-2; D not certain. This CDR3 region has 14 residues. V was shortened by 8 bases and J by 2 bases, with 12 bases between the two germline ends. From germline, CDR1 is MNHNY and CDR2 SVGAGI (reference sequence). The chain's CDR3 is CASRFSPNTGELFF. CDR3 sequence (DNA): TGTGCCAGCCGCTTTTCTCCTAACACCGGGGAGCTGTTTTTT.

The chain employs TRBV5-5 and TRBJ1-3; D might be TRBD1 (5 bases). The CDR3 sequence is 15 residues long. The germline gives CDR1 SGHKS, CDR2 YYEKEE (reference sequence). The V end lost 4 bases, the J end lost 3 bases, and 14 bases lay between the germline ends. DNA for the CDR3: TGTGCCAGCAGCGAGGCCGGGACGCATGGAAACACCATATATTTT. This gives the protein CASSEAGTHGNTIYF.

V usage is TRBV30 and J usage is TRBJ1-1, with a weak D call TRBD1 (6 bases). CDR3 length equals 14 residues. V shed 4 bases and J shed 5 bases, with 17 bases lying between them. Germline values: CDR1 GTSNPN, CDR2 SVGIG (reference sequence). The CDR3 region is CAWKAGGHGTEAFF. The CDR3 bases are TGTGCCTGGAAGGCCGGGGGGCATGGTACTGAAGCTTTCTTT.

The chain has TRBV6-2 or TRBV6-3 and TRBJ2-7; no reliable D call. Germline V gene data show CDR1 as MNHEY and CDR2 as SVGEGT. The CDR3 length is 13 residues. Trimming left V 6 bases short and J 5 bases short, with 14 bases between. The CDR3 coding sequence is TGTGCCAGCAGCTTTCTAGGCCTAGACGAGCAGTACTTC. It encodes CASSFLGLDEQYF.

Concerning this clone itself: At one of its ends the junction is not consistent with the germline gene, which may arise from a read error. The chain recombines TRBV5-1 with TRBJ2-5, with D uncertain. Germline V lookup: CDR1 SGHRS, CDR2 YFSETQ. The CDR3 extends over 13 amino acids. CDR3 residues: CASTRADQETQYF. The CDR3 DNA reads as TGCGCCAGCACCCGGGCGGACCAAGAGACTCAGTACTTC. Full variable domain (remainder filled in from reference TRBV5-1 and TRBJ2-5): KAGVTQTPRYLIKTRGQQVTLSCSPISGHRSVSWYQQTPGQGLQFLFEYFSETQRNKGNFPGRFSGRQFSNSRSEMNVSTLELGDSALYLCASTRADQETQYFGPGTRLLVL.

The chain carries TRBV25-1 and TRBJ1-1; a weak D match, TRBD1 (6 bases). Trimming took 11 bases from V and 0 from J, leaving 16 bases between them. The CDR3 consists of 14 residues. Germline lookup yields CDR1 MGHDK and CDR2 SYGVNS. The CDR3 DNA reads TGTGCCGTTTCGGGGGGCCGTTTGAACACTGAAGCTTTCTTT. Residues: CAVSGGRLNTEAFF.